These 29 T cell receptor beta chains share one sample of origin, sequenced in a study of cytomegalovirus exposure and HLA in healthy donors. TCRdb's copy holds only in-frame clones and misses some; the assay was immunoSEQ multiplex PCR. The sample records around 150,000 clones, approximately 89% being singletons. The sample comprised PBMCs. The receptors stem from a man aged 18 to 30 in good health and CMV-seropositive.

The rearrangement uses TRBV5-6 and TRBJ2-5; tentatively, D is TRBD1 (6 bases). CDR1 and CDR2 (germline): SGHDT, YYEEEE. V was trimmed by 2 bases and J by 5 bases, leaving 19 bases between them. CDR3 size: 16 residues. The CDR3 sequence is CASSFRTEVARETQYF. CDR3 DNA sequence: TGTGCCAGCAGCTTTAGGACAGAAGTAGCCCGCGAGACCCAGTACTTC.

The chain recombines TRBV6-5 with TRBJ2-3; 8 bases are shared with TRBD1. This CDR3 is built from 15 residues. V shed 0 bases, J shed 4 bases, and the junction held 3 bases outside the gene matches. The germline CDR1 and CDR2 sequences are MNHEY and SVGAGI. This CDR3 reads CASSYSDREADTQYF. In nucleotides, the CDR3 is TGTGCCAGCAGTTACTCGGACAGGGAAGCAGATACGCAGTATTTT.

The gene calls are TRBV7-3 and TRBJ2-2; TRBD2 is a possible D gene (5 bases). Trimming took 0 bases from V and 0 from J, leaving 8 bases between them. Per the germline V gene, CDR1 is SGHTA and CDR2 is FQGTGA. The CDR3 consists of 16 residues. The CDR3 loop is CASSLTLRANTGELFF. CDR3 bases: TGTGCCAGCAGCTTAACATTGCGGGCGAACACCGGGGAGCTGTTTTTT.

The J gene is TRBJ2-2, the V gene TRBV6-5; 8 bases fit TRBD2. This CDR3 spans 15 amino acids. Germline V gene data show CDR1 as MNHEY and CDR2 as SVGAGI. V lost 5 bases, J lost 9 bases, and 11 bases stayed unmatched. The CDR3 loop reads CASSKPRAGEWELFF. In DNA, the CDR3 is TGTGCCAGCAGTAAGCCACGAGCGGGGGAGTGGGAGCTGTTTTTT.

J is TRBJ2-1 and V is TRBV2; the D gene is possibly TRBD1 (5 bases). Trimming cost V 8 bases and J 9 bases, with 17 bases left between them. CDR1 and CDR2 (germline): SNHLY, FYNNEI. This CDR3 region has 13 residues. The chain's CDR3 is CASRRTMRLEQFF. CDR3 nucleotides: TGTGCCAGCCGAAGGACAATGCGGCTTGAGCAGTTCTTC.

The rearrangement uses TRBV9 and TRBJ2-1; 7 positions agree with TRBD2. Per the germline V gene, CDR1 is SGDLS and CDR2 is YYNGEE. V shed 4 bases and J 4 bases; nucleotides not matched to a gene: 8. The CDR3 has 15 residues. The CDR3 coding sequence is TGTGCCAGCAGCCCTGGGGGGGGTCCGTACAATGAGCAGTTCTTC. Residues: CASSPGGGPYNEQFF.

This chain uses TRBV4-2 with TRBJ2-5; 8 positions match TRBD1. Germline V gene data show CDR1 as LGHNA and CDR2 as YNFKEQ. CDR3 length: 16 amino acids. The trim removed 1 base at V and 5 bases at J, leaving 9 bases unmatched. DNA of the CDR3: TGTGCCAGCAGCCAAGGAGACAGGGGCCAGGCGGAGACCCAGTACTTC. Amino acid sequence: CASSQGDRGQAETQYF.

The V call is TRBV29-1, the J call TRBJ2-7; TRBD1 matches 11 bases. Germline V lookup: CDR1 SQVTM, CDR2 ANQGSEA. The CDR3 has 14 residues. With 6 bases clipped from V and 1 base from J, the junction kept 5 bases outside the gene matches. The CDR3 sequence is CSVRRDRGSYEQYF. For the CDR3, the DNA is TGCAGCGTCCGCCGGGACAGGGGGTCCTACGAGCAGTACTTC.

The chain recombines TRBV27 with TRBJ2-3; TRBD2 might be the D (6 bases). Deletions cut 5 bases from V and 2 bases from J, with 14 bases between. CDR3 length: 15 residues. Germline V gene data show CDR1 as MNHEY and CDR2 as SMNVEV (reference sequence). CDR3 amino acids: CASSRLALYTDTQYF. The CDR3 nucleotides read TGTGCCAGCAGTCGCCTAGCGCTATACACAGATACGCAGTATTTT.

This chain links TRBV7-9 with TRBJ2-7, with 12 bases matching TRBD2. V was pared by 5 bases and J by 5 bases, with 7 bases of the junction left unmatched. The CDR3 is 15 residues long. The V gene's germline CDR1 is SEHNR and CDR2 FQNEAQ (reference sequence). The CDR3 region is CASSLSSGRAHEQYF. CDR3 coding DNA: TGTGCCAGCAGCCTCTCTAGCGGGAGGGCCCACGAGCAGTACTTC.

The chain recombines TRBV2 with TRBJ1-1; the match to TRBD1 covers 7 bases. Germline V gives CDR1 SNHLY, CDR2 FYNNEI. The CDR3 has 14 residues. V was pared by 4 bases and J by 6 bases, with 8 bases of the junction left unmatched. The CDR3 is CASSVPGQLPEAFF. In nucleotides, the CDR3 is TGTGCCAGCAGTGTCCCGGGACAGCTCCCTGAAGCTTTCTTT.

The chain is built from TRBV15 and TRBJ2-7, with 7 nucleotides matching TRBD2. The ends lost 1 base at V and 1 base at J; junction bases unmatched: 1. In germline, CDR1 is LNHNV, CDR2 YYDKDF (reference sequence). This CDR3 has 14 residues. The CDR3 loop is CATSRGGGSYEQYF. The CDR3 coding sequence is TGTGCCACCAGCAGAGGGGGGGGGTCCTACGAGCAGTACTTC.

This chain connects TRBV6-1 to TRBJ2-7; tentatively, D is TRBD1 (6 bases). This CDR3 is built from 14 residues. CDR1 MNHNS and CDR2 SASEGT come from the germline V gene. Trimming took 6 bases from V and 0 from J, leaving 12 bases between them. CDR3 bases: TGTGCCAGCAGCCTCACAGGGAGCTCCTACGAGCAGTACTTC. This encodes CASSLTGSSYEQYF.

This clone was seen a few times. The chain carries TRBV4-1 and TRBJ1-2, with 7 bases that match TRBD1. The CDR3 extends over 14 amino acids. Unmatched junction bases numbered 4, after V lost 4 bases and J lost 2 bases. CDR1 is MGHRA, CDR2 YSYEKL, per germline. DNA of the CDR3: TGCGCCAGCAGCCGGCCGGGACAGAACTATGGCTACACCTTC. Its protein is CASSRPGQNYGYTF.

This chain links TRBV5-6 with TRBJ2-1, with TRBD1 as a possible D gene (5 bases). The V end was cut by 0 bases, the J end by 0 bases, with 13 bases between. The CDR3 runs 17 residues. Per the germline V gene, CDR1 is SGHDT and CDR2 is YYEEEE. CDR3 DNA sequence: TGTGCCAGCAGCTTGGGCTTTGCAGGGAACTCCTACAATGAGCAGTTCTTC. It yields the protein CASSLGFAGNSYNEQFF. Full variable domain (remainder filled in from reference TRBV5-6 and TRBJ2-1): DAGVTQSPTHLIKTRGQQVTLRCSPKSGHDTVSWYQQALGQGPQFIFQYYEEEERQRGNFPDRFSGHQFPNYSSELNVNALLLGDSALYLCASSLGFAGNSYNEQFFGPGTRLTVL.

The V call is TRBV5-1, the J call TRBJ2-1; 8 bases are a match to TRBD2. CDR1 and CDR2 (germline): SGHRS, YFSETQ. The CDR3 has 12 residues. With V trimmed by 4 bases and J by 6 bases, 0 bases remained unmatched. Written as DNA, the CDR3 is TGCGCCAGCAGCGGGACTAGCAATGAGCAGTTCTTC. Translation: CASSGTSNEQFF.

The CDR3 loop reads CASTRTKSSGRADTQYF. The CDR3 DNA reads TGTGCCAGCACCCGTACTAAATCTAGCGGGAGAGCAGATACGCAGTATTTT. The chain is built from TRBV5-6 and TRBJ2-3, with 10 bases identical to TRBD2. V dropped 6 bases and J dropped 4; count of bases not matched to a gene: 14. The germline gives CDR1 SGHDT, CDR2 YYEEEE. This CDR3 region has 17 residues. The entire variable domain, with the rest obtained from reference TRBV5-6 and TRBJ2-3, is as follows: DAGVTQSPTHLIKTRGQQVTLRCSPKSGHDTVSWYQQALGQGPQFIFQYYEEEERQRGNFPDRFSGHQFPNYSSELNVNALLLGDSALYLCASTRTKSSGRADTQYFGPGTRLTVL.

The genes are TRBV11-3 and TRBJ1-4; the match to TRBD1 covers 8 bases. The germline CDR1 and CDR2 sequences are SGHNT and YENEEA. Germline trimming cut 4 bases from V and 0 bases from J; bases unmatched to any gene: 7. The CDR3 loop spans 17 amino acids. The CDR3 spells CASSSDRGVATNEKLFF. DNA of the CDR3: TGTGCCAGCAGCTCCGACAGGGGCGTTGCAACTAATGAAAAACTGTTTTTT. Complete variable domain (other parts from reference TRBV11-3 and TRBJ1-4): EAGVVQSPRYKIIEKKQPVAFWCNPISGHNTLYWYLQNLGQGPELLIRYENEEAVDDSQLPKDRFSAERLKGVDSTLKIQPAELGDSAVYLCASSSDRGVATNEKLFFGSGTQLSVL.

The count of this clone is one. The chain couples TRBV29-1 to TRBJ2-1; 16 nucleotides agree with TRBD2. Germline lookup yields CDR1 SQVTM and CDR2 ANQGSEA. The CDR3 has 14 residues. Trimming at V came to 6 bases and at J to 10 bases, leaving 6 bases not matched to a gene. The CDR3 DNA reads TGCAGCGTGAGGGGACTAGCGGGAGGGCGGGAGCAGTTCTTC. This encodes CSVRGLAGGREQFF.

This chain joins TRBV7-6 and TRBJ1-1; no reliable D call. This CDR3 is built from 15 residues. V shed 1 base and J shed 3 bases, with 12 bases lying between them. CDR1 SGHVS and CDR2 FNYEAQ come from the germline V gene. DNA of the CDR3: TGTGCCAGCAGCTTAGGAGGAGGGTATGACACTGAAGCTTTCTTT. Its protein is CASSLGGGYDTEAFF.

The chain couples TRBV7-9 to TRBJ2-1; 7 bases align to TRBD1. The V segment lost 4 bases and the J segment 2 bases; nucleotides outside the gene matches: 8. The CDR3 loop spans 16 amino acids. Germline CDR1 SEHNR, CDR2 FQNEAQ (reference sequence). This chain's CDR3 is CASSSPGTATYNEQFF. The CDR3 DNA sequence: TGTGCCAGCAGCTCACCCGGGACAGCAACCTACAATGAGCAGTTCTTC.

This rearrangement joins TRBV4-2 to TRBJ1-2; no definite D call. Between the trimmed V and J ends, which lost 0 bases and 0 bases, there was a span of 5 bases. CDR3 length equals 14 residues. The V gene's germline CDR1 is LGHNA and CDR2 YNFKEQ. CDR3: CASSQETANYGYTF. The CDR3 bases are TGTGCCAGCAGCCAAGAAACAGCTAACTATGGCTACACCTTC.

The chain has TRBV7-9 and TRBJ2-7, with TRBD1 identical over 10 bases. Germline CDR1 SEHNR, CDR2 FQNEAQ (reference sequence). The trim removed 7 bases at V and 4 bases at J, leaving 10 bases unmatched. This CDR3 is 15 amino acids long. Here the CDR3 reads CASIGSGTGAYEQYF. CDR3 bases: TGTGCCAGCATAGGTTCCGGGACAGGGGCATACGAGCAGTACTTC.

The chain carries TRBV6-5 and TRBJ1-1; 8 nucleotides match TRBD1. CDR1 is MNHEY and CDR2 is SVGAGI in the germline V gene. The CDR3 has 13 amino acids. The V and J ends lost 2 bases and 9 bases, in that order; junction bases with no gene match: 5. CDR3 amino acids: CASSYPGQGKAFF. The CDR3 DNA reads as TGTGCCAGCAGTTACCCAGGACAGGGAAAAGCTTTCTTT.

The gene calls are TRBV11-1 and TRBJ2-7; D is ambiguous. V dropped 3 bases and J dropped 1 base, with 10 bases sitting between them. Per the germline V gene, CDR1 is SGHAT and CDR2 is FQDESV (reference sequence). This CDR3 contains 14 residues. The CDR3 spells CASSLSGSSYEQYF. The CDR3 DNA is TGTGCCAGCAGCTTGTCAGGTTCATCCTACGAGCAGTACTTC.

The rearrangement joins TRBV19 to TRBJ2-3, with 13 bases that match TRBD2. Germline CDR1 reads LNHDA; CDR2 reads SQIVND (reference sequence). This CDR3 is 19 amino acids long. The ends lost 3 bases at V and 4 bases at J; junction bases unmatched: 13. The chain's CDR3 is CASSMGGLAGVYYADTQYF. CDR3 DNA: TGTGCCAGTAGTATGGGAGGACTAGCGGGAGTGTATTATGCAGATACGCAGTATTTT.

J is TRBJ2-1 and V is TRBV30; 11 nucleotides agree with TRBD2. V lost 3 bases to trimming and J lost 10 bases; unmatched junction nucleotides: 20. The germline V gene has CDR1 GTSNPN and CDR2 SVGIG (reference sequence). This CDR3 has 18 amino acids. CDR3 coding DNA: TGTGCCTGGAGGGGGAACCGACCGACTAGCGGGACGAGCGAAGAGCAGTTCTTC. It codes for CAWRGNRPTSGTSEEQFF.

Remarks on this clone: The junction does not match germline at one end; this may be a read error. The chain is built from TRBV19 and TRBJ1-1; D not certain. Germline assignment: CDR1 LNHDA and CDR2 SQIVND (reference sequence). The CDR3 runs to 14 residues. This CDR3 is CTSSTTELNTEAFF. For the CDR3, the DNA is TGTACCAGTAGTACAACAGAGTTGAACACTGAAGCTTTCTTT.

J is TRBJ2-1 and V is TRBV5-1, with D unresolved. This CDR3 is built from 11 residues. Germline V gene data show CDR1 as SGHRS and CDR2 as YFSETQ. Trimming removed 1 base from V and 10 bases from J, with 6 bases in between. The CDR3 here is CASSLNLEQFF. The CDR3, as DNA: TGCGCCAGCAGCTTGAATCTAGAGCAGTTCTTC. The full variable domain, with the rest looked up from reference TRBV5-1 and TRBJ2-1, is KAGVTQTPRYLIKTRGQQVTLSCSPISGHRSVSWYQQTPGQGLQFLFEYFSETQRNKGNFPGRFSGRQFSNSRSEMNVSTLELGDSALYLCASSLNLEQFFGPGTRLTVL.